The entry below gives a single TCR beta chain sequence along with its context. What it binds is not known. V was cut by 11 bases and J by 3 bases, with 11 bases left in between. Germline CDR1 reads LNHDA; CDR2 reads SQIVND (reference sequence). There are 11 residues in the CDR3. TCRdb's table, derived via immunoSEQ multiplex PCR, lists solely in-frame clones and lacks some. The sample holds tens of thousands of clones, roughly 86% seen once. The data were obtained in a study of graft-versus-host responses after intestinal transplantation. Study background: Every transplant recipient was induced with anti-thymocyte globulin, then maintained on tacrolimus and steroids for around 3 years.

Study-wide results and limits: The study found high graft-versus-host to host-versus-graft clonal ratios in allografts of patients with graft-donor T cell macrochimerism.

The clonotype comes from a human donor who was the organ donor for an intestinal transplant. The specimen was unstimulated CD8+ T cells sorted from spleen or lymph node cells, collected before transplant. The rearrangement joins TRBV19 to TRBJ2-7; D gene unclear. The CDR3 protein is CASYTVYEQYF. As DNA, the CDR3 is TGTGCCTCCTACACGGTCTACGAGCAGTACTTC.